The source of this T cell receptor beta chain is a study of cytomegalovirus exposure and HLA in healthy donors. The germline CDR1 and CDR2 sequences are KGHSH and LQKENI. This CDR3 contains 15 residues. V was trimmed by 3 bases and J by 0 bases, leaving 11 bases between them. Vbeta (60) and Jbeta (13) primers were used in the PCR. The method was immunoSEQ multiplex PCR; TCRdb's version includes in-frame clones alone and lacks a portion of them. Listed are 100,000 to 150,000 clones; less than 4.5% falls within the top ten. Specimen: PBMCs. The rearrangement uses TRBV18 and TRBJ1-1, with D possibly TRBD1 on 6 matching bases. The sequence came from a man younger than 30 in good health and CMV-seronegative. The DNA of the CDR3 is TGTGCCAGCTCACCCTTGGACAGACTGAACACTGAAGCTTTCTTT. Protein: CASSPLDRLNTEAFF.